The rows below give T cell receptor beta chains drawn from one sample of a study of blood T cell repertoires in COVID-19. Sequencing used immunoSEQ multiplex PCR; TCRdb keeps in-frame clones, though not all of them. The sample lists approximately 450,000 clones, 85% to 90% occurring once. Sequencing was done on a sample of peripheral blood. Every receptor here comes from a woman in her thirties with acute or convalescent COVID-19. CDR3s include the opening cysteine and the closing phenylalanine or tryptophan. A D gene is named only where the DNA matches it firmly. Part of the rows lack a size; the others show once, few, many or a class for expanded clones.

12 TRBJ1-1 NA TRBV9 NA CASSPGRTEAFF TGTGCCAGCAGCCCAGGCCGAACTGAAGCTTTCTTT
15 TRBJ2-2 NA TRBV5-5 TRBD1 CASSPGQGLTGELFF TGTGCCAGCAGCCCGGGACAGGGCCTCACCGGGGAGCTGTTTTTT
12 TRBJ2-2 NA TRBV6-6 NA CASSLNSGELFF TGTGCCAGCAGTCTCAATTCCGGGGAGCTGTTTTTT
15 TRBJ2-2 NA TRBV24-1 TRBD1 CATSGDRGRIGELFF TGTGCCACCAGTGGGGACAGGGGGCGAATCGGGGAGCTGTTTTTT
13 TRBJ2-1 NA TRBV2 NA CASSEAGYNEQFF TGTGCCAGCAGTGAGGCAGGCTACAATGAGCAGTTCTTC
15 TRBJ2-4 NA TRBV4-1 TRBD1 CASSQLLGRGYIQYF TGCGCCAGCAGCCAACTCTTGGGCAGGGGGTACATTCAGTACTTC
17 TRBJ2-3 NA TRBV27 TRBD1 CASSLDFGTGSTDTQYF TGTGCCAGCAGTTTGGATTTCGGGACAGGGTCCACAGATACGCAGTATTTT
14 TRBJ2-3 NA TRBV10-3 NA CAIRSGQGTDTQYF TGTGCCATCAGGTCGGGGCAGGGGACAGATACGCAGTATTTT
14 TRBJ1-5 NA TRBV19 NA CASSMAGLGQPQHF TGTGCCAGTAGTATGGCAGGGTTGGGACAGCCCCAGCATTTT
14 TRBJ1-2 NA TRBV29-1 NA CSVGPRQANYGYTF TGCAGCGTTGGGCCTCGACAGGCTAACTATGGCTACACCTTC
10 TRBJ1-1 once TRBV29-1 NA CSVRSTEAFF TGCAGCGTTCGGAGCACTGAAGCTTTCTTT
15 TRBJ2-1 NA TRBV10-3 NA CAIMAPDRSPSAQFF TGTGCCATCATGGCCCCGGACAGATCACCTTCGGCGCAGTTCTTC
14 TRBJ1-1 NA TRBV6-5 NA CASNTVSFFAEAFF TGTGCCAGCAATACGGTATCTTTCTTCGCTGAAGCTTTCTTT
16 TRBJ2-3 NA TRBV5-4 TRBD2 CASSLTSGGFTDTQYF TGTGCCAGCAGTTTGACTAGCGGGGGGTTCACAGATACGCAGTATTTT
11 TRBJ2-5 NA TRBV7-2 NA CASRQAETQYF TGTGCCAGCAGACAGGCTGAGACCCAGTACTTC
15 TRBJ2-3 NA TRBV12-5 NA CASGPDGWGTDTQYF TGTGCTAGTGGCCCCGACGGGTGGGGCACAGATACGCAGTATTTT
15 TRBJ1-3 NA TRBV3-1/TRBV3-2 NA CASSQAGVSGNTIYF TGTGCCAGCAGCCAAGCAGGTGTCTCTGGAAACACCATATATTTT
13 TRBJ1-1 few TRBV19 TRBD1 CASNRDSYTEAFF TGTGCCAGTAACCGGGACAGCTACACTGAAGCTTTCTTT
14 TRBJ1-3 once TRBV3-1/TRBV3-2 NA CASSPSYSGNTIYF TGTGCCAGCAGTCCTAGCTACTCTGGAAACACCATATATTTT
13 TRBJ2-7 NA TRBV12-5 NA CASAHDSSYEQYF TGTGCTAGTGCGCACGACAGCTCCTACGAGCAGTACTTC
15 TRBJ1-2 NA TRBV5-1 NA CASSLGLDFRYGYTF TGCGCCAGCAGCTTGGGGCTAGACTTCCGATATGGCTACACCTTC
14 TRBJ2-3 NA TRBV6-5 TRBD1 CASRGTGSTDTQYF TGTGCCAGCAGGGGGACAGGGAGCACAGATACGCAGTATTTT
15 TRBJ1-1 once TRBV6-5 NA CASSYVQGANTEAFF TGTGCCAGCAGTTACGTTCAAGGGGCGAACACTGAAGCTTTCTTT
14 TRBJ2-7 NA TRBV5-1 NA CASSLGSVAYEQYF TGCGCCAGCAGCTTGGGTTCGGTTGCCTACGAGCAGTACTTC
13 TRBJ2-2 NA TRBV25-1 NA CASSDADTGELFF TGTGCCAGCAGTGACGCGGACACCGGGGAGCTGTTTTTT
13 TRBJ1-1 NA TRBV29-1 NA CSVEGQMNTEAFF TGCAGCGTGGAAGGACAAATGAACACTGAAGCTTTCTTT
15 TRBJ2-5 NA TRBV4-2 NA CASSQDFGGAETQYF TGTGCCAGCAGCCAAGATTTTGGCGGGGCGGAGACCCAGTACTTC
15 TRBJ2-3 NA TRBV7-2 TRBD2 CASSLDGTSVDTQYF TGTGCCAGCAGCTTAGACGGGACTAGCGTAGATACGCAGTATTTT
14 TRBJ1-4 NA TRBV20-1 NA CSASVRATNEKLFF TGCAGTGCTAGTGTAAGAGCAACTAATGAAAAACTGTTTTTT
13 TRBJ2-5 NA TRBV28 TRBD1 CASSETGAETQYF TGTGCCAGCAGTGAAACAGGGGCTGAGACCCAGTACTTC
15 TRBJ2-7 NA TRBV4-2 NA CASSQRFGLDYEQYF TGTGCCAGCAGCCAAAGGTTTGGACTGGACTACGAGCAGTACTTC
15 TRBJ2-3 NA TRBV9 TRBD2 CASSVGAGGGDTQYF TGTGCCAGCAGCGTAGGCGCGGGGGGGGGAGATACGCAGTATTTT
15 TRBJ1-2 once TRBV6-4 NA CSQHRPVSGEYGYTF TGTTCACAGCACCGACCCGTATCGGGGGAGTATGGCTACACCTTC
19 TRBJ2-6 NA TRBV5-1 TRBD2 CASSLQAGGPFFWANVLTF TGCGCCAGCAGCTTGCAAGCGGGAGGTCCCTTCTTTTGGGCCAACGTCCTGACTTTC
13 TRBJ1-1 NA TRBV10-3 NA CAISSGKSTEAFF TGTGCCATCAGCTCAGGGAAATCCACTGAAGCTTTCTTT
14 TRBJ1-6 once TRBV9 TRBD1 CASSVGQRNSPLHF TGTGCCAGCAGCGTGGGACAGAGAAATTCACCCCTCCACTTT
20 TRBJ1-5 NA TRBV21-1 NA CASSPLVWGTGARSNQPQHF NA
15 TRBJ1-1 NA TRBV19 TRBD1 CASSLNRGTGPEAFF TGTGCCAGTAGTCTCAACAGGGGGACGGGCCCTGAAGCTTTCTTT
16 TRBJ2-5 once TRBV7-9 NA CASSLGRDQRQETQYF TGTGCCAGCAGCTTAGGGCGGGACCAACGTCAAGAGACCCAGTACTTC
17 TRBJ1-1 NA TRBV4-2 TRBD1 CASSQAGTGFRDTEAFF TGTGCCAGCAGCCAAGCCGGGACAGGCTTTCGTGACACTGAAGCTTTCTTT
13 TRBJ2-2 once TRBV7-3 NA CASSALLNGELFF TGTGCCAGCAGCGCACTCCTTAACGGGGAGCTGTTTTTT
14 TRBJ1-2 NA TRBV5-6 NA CASSSGTLIYGYTF TGTGCCAGCAGCTCCGGGACACTCATTTATGGCTACACCTTC